This T cell receptor (beta chain) was retrieved from a study of blood T cell repertoires in COVID-19. Study as a whole: Spain, Italy and the United States supplied samples that represented acute and convalescent COVID-19. The analysed material was cDNA or gDNA that came from T cells, B-cell-depleted T cells, or PBMCs.

CDR1 is MNHEY and CDR2 is SVGAGI in the germline V gene. The CDR3 spans 16 residues. The ends lost 2 bases at V and 4 bases at J; junction bases unmatched: 10. Original analysis: Scientists estimated how many nucleated cells there were by amplifying reference gene primers. The repertoire was sequenced with immunoSEQ multiplex PCR; TCRdb's copy has only in-frame clones and lacks some. Clone size and V and J calls were adopted from that table, with D and trimming inferred from the DNA. The table records 200,000 to 250,000 clones, 84% of them present only once. This clonotype was obtained from a woman older than 75 with COVID-19, enrolled during active disease. The sample was peripheral blood. V usage is TRBV6-5 and J usage is TRBJ1-2; TRBD1 aligns across 7 bases. CDR3 sequence: CASSYLGDRVTYGYTF. The CDR3 DNA follows: TGTGCCAGCAGTTACCTTGGTGACAGGGTGACCTATGGCTACACCTTC.